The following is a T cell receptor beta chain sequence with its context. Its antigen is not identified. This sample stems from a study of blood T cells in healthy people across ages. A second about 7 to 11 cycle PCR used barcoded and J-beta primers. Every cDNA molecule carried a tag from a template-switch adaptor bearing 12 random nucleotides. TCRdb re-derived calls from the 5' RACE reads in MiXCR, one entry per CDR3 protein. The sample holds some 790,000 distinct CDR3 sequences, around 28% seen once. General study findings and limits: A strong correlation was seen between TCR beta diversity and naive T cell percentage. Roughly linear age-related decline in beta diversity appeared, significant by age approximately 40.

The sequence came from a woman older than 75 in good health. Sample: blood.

As DNA, the CDR3 is TGTGCCACCAGCCTAAGGGACAGGGCCCCCTACAATGAGCAGTTCTTC. Amino acid sequence: CATSLRDRAPYNEQFF. The chain links TRBV15 to TRBJ2-1; 9 bases map to TRBD1. Germline V gene data show CDR1 as LNHNV and CDR2 as YYDKDF (reference sequence). This CDR3 contains 16 residues. The V gene end was trimmed by 5 bases and the J gene end by 2 bases; junction bases not matched to a gene: 7.